The 14 T cell receptor beta chains below all came from one sample that was sequenced in a study of OX40 agonist ivuxolimab in advanced cancers. This table comes from immunoSEQ multiplex PCR, and its TCRdb copy is limited to in-frame clones, with some not included. The top ten clones hold 8% to 10% of a sample with under 70,000 clones, 86% of them seen once. Sequencing used CD4+ or CD8+ T cells sorted from blood, obtained in a trial of the OX40 agonist ivuxolimab. These receptors were taken from an adult with an advanced solid tumor such as melanoma, head and neck, liver or kidney cancer.

The chain couples TRBV7-2 to TRBJ1-3, with unresolved D. V was cut by 0 bases and J by 0 bases, with 12 bases left in between. From germline, CDR1 is SGHTA and CDR2 FQGNSA. The CDR3 loop spans 17 amino acids. The DNA of the CDR3 is TGTGCCAGCAGCTTAGCGTCAATTGCGAGCTCTGGAAACACCATATATTTT. Its protein product is CASSLASIASSGNTIYF.

This clone was counted a few times. The V and J genes are TRBV10-3 and TRBJ1-5; 7 bases are a match to TRBD1. This CDR3 spans 14 amino acids. With 10 bases clipped from V and 1 base from J, the junction kept 7 bases outside the gene matches. Germline CDR1 ENHRY, CDR2 SYGVKD. CDR3 sequence (DNA): TGTGCCACCGCGACAGGGATGAGCAATCAGCCCCAGCATTTT. Protein: CATATGMSNQPQHF.

This clone has a single count. J is TRBJ1-4 and V is TRBV19; weak D call: TRBD1 (6 bases). V dropped 6 bases and J dropped 3 bases, with 17 bases sitting between them. Germline V gives CDR1 LNHDA, CDR2 SQIVND (reference sequence). The CDR3 extends over 16 amino acids. The CDR3: CASSRPGDEPNEKLFF. The CDR3 nucleotides are TGTGCCAGTAGCAGGCCAGGGGATGAACCTAATGAAAAACTGTTTTTT.

The gene calls are TRBV29-1 and TRBJ1-6; 11 bases map to TRBD1. CDR3 size: 15 residues. V gave up 4 bases and J gave up 8 bases; unmatched junction bases: 7. Germline-derived CDR1 and CDR2 are SQVTM and ANQGSEA. In nucleotides, the CDR3 is TGCAGCGTTGGAAAGGGACAGGGGGGGGATTCACCCCTCCACTTT. Its translation is CSVGKGQGGDSPLHF.

The V call is TRBV12-5, the J call TRBJ2-1; no definite D call. The CDR3 is 11 residues long. The V and J ends lost 2 bases and 10 bases respectively, with 6 bases between them. The V gene's germline CDR1 is LGHNT and CDR2 FRNRAP. DNA of the CDR3: TGTGCTAGTGGTTTGCGTGGGGAGCAGTTCTTC. This sequence encodes CASGLRGEQFF.

The CDR3 sequence is CASSYDRGWTEAFF. In DNA form, the CDR3 reads TGCGCCAGCAGCTACGACAGGGGTTGGACTGAAGCTTTCTTT. The gene calls are TRBV10-2 and TRBJ1-1, with TRBD1 matching over 8 bases. The CDR3 runs 14 residues. V lost 6 bases and J lost 5; bases outside the gene matches: 8. Germline V gives CDR1 WSHSY, CDR2 SAAADI.

The J gene is TRBJ1-1, the V gene TRBV2; unclear D gene. The CDR3 runs 13 residues. Germline assignment: CDR1 SNHLY and CDR2 FYNNEI. V lost 5 bases, J lost 5 bases, and 12 bases lay in between. The CDR3 bases are TGTGCCAGCAGTAGTGGCAGATGGACTGAAGCTTTCTTT. Residues: CASSSGRWTEAFF.

Written as DNA, the CDR3 is TGTGCCAGTAGTATAAGGGACAGGGCCGCTGGCTACACCTTC. It translates to CASSIRDRAAGYTF. This chain connects TRBV19 to TRBJ1-2; 9 bases are a match to TRBD1. Trimming cost V 2 bases and J 7 bases; bases outside gene matches: 5. The CDR3 extends over 14 amino acids. CDR1 is LNHDA, CDR2 SQIVND, per germline (reference sequence).

V is TRBV14 and J is TRBJ2-3, with 11 nucleotides matching TRBD2. The CDR3 runs to 16 residues. Germline V gene data show CDR1 as SGHDN and CDR2 as FVKESK. After removal of 4 bases from V and 5 bases from J, the junction contained 8 bases not matched to a gene. DNA of the CDR3: TGTGCCAGCAGCCGCGGACTAGCGGGTACCTTAGATACGCAGTATTTT. As protein: CASSRGLAGTLDTQYF.

The chain links TRBV7-6 to TRBJ1-1, with a weak D call TRBD1 (6 bases). Germline CDR1 is SGHVS and CDR2 is FNYEAQ. CDR3 length: 14 residues. V gave up 4 bases and J gave up 1 base, with 10 bases separating them. CDR3 protein: CASSSDRRNTEAFF. The CDR3 DNA reads TGTGCCAGCAGCTCGGACAGAAGGAACACTGAAGCTTTCTTT.

The V and J genes are TRBV7-2 and TRBJ1-5; no definite D call. In germline, CDR1 is SGHTA, CDR2 FQGNSA. The CDR3 consists of 13 residues. With 5 bases removed from V and 5 bases from J, the gap between germline ends came to 10 bases. CDR3 protein: CASSPLRDQPQHF. DNA for the CDR3: TGTGCCAGCAGCCCGCTGCGGGATCAGCCCCAGCATTTT. Full variable domain (outside the CDR3, taken from reference TRBV7-2 and TRBJ1-5): GAGVSQSPSNKVTEKGKDVELRCDPISGHTALYWYRQSLGQGLEFLIYFQGNSAPDKSGLPSDRFSAERTGGSVSTLTIQRTQQEDSAVYLCASSPLRDQPQHFGDGTRLSIL.

The rearrangement uses TRBV19 and TRBJ1-2; the match to TRBD1 covers 7 bases. CDR3 length: 13 residues. Per germline, CDR1 LNHDA and CDR2 SQIVND (reference sequence). J gave up 6 bases and V 10 bases, and 11 bases lay outside the gene matches. CDR3 sequence reads: CATNDRVVDGYTF. CDR3 DNA: TGTGCCACCAACGACAGGGTCGTAGATGGCTACACCTTC.

The chain couples TRBV6-1 to TRBJ2-4, with D possibly called TRBD1 or TRBD2 (5 bases each). Trimming stripped 6 bases from V and 1 base from J, with 13 bases between. Looked up from germline, CDR1 is MNHNS and CDR2 is SASEGT. The length of the CDR3 is 15 residues. CDR3 DNA: TGTGCCAGCAGGGCACCGGGACGGGCCAAAAACATTCAGTACTTC. It specifies CASRAPGRAKNIQYF.

This rearrangement joins TRBV20-1 to TRBJ1-1; D perhaps matches TRBD1 (5 bases). The CDR3 is 10 amino acids. Trimming shortened V by 5 bases and J by 9 bases, and 10 bases separated the two germline ends. Germline-derived CDR1 and CDR2 are DFQATT and SNEGSKA (reference sequence). CDR3 nucleotides: TGCAGTGCTCTCAGACAGAAAGCTTTCTTT. This encodes CSALRQKAFF.